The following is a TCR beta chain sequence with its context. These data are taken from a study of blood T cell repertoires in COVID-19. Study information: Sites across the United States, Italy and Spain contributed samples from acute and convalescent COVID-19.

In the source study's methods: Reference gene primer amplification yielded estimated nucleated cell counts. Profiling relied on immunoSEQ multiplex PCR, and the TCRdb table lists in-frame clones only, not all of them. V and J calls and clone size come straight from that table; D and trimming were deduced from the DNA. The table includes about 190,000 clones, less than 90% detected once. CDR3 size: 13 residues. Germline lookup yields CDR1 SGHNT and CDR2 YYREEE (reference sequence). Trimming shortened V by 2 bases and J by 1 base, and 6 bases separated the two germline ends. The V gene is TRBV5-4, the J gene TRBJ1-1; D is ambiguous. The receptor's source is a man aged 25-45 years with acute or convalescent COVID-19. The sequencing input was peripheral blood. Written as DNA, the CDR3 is TGTGCCAGCAGCTTAGCCAAGAACACTGAAGCTTTCTTT. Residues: CASSLAKNTEAFF.